This passage covers 30 T cell receptor beta chains from one sample sequenced in a study of shared clonotypes between healthy human individuals. Clones were read by immunoSEQ multiplex PCR, and TCRdb kept only the in-frame ones, dropping some. Of 450,000 to 500,000 clones in the sample, almost 80% were seen once. The sequenced sample consisted of PBMCs. The receptors stem from a woman between 40 and 50 years old in good health. Some clones in this sample may be carry-over from other donors' samples.

This CDR3 reads CASSLVVLAGDTQYF. CDR3 coding DNA: TGTGCCAGCAGCTTAGTCGTTCTAGCGGGAGATACGCAGTATTTT. V gene TRBV7-9 combines with J gene TRBJ2-3; 8 positions match TRBD2. The junction had 5 bases not matched to a gene; V was cut back by 1 base and J by 5 bases. From germline, CDR1 is SEHNR and CDR2 FQNEAQ (reference sequence). This CDR3 is built from 15 residues.

V usage is TRBV6-1 and J usage is TRBJ2-3, with TRBD2 matching 12 bases. Germline CDR1 is MNHNS and CDR2 is SASEGT. The CDR3 extends over 16 amino acids. The ends lost 4 bases at V and 2 bases at J; junction bases unmatched: 4. The CDR3 spells CASSVLAGGVTDTQYF. The DNA of the CDR3 is TGTGCCAGCAGTGTCCTAGCGGGAGGGGTCACAGATACGCAGTATTTT.

The rearrangement uses TRBV10-3 and TRBJ2-2; D may be TRBD1 or TRBD2 (6 bases each). The V end lost 4 bases, the J end lost 7 bases, and 13 bases lay between the germline ends. Germline lookup yields CDR1 ENHRY and CDR2 SYGVKD. The CDR3 has 14 amino acids. The CDR3 is CAISGRGQGGELFF. The CDR3 bases are TGTGCCATCAGTGGACGGGGGCAGGGCGGGGAGCTGTTTTTT.

J is TRBJ2-5 and V is TRBV14; 10 bases match TRBD2. Judging by the DNA end, TRBJ2-7 fits better; the J call may be wrong. CDR3 length equals 15 residues. The V gene's germline CDR1 is SGHDN and CDR2 FVKESK. The CDR3 reads CASSQDSGRRNEQYF. As DNA, the CDR3 is TGTGCCAGCAGCCAGGATAGCGGGAGGAGGAACGAGCAGTACTTC.

The rearrangement links TRBV6-6 to TRBJ2-1; 9 bases are shared with TRBD2. The germline V gene has CDR1 MNHNY and CDR2 SVGAGI (reference sequence). The CDR3 runs to 13 residues. V shed 8 bases, J shed 5 bases, and the junction held 4 bases outside the gene matches. The CDR3 DNA is TGTGCCAGCGTGACTAGCGGACACAATGAGCAGTTCTTC. Amino acids: CASVTSGHNEQFF.

The gene calls are TRBV28 and TRBJ2-6, with a possible D match to TRBD1 (6 bases). The germline V gene has CDR1 MDHEN and CDR2 SYDVKM. The CDR3 covers 16 residues. Trimming took off 4 bases at V and 2 bases at J, with 12 bases between the two ends. This chain's CDR3 is CASSSRGKAGANVLTF. In nucleotides, the CDR3 is TGTGCCAGCAGTTCCAGGGGAAAGGCTGGGGCCAACGTCCTGACTTTC.

The V call is TRBV27, the J call TRBJ2-1, with 12 bases matching TRBD2. The germline gives CDR1 MNHEY, CDR2 SMNVEV (reference sequence). The CDR3 has 16 amino acids. With V trimmed by 2 bases and J by 6 bases, 5 bases remained unmatched. For the CDR3, the DNA is TGTGCCAGCAGTTTAGCCCTAGCGGGAGGGCCCAATGAGCAGTTCTTC. Its protein product is CASSLALAGGPNEQFF.

This clone has just one count. V is TRBV5-4 and J is TRBJ2-2; 9 nucleotides match TRBD2. V was clipped by 6 bases and J by 5 bases; unmatched bases: 8. Germline CDR1 and CDR2: SGHNT and YYREEE (reference sequence). The CDR3 has 15 amino acids. The CDR3, as DNA: TGTGCCAGCAACCCAGCGGGAGGTCGAACCGGGGAGCTGTTTTTT. Its protein is CASNPAGGRTGELFF.

The chain combines TRBV5-1 with TRBJ2-3; D is unclear. Trimming took off 3 bases at V and 4 bases at J, with 9 bases between the two ends. Germline V CDR1 and CDR2: SGHRS, YFSETQ. This CDR3 region has 13 residues. The CDR3 DNA follows: TGCGCCAGCAGCTCAGTTCCGGCAGATACGCAGTATTTT. This gives the protein CASSSVPADTQYF.

The genes are TRBV25-1 and TRBJ1-2, with D maybe TRBD1 (5 bases). Trimming removed 2 bases from V and 8 bases from J, with 12 bases in between. Germline lookup yields CDR1 MGHDK and CDR2 SYGVNS. The CDR3 runs 13 residues. In DNA, the CDR3 is TGTGCCAGCAGTGAACGCGGGGCTGGGGGCTACACCTTC. Protein sequence: CASSERGAGGYTF.

The chain combines TRBV29-1 with TRBJ2-1; 15 positions match TRBD2. Germline-derived CDR1 and CDR2 are SQVTM and ANQGSEA. This CDR3 is 18 amino acids long. J was trimmed by 9 bases and V by 7 bases; bases with no gene match: 19. The CDR3 protein is CSGTGTIGTSGRSGEQFF. CDR3 in DNA: TGCAGCGGTACCGGGACAATCGGGACTAGCGGGAGGAGTGGTGAGCAGTTCTTC.

CDR3 region: CASSLDPRTGGAYEQYF. DNA for the CDR3: TGCGCCAGCAGCTTGGACCCCCGGACAGGGGGGGCCTACGAGCAGTACTTC. The chain uses TRBV5-1 and TRBJ2-7; 10 nucleotides match TRBD1. CDR3 length equals 17 residues. The germline gives CDR1 SGHRS, CDR2 YFSETQ. The junction had 8 bases not matched to a gene; V was cut back by 0 bases and J by 2 bases.

The gene calls are TRBV30 and TRBJ1-5; D gene uncertain. Germline V lookup: CDR1 GTSNPN, CDR2 SVGIG (reference sequence). The V and J ends lost 1 base and 6 bases respectively, with 16 bases between them. The CDR3 has 15 amino acids. The CDR3 spells CAWSGGVFGGQPQHF. CDR3 DNA sequence: TGTGCCTGGAGTGGGGGAGTTTTTGGAGGTCAGCCCCAGCATTTT.

This clone was observed a handful of times. The chain uses TRBV19 and TRBJ2-7; D remains unclear. The CDR3 length is 12 residues. Germline V gene lookup returns CDR1 LNHDA and CDR2 SQIVND (reference sequence). V was trimmed by 3 bases and J by 3 bases, leaving 6 bases between them. CDR3 sequence reads: CASSMASYEQYF. The CDR3 nucleotides read TGTGCCAGTAGTATGGCCAGCTACGAGCAGTACTTC.

This chain links TRBV19 with TRBJ1-3; D uncertain. Trimming cost V 8 bases and J 0 bases, with 5 bases left between them. The CDR3 has 12 residues. Germline CDR1 is LNHDA and CDR2 is SQIVND (reference sequence). This CDR3 reads CASGSSGNTIYF. The CDR3 DNA is TGTGCCAGTGGGAGCTCTGGAAACACCATATATTTT. The full variable domain, its missing parts supplied by reference TRBV19 and TRBJ1-3, is DGGITQSPKYLFRKEGQNVTLSCEQNLNHDAMYWYRQDPGQGLRLIYYSQIVNDFQKGDIAEGYSVSREKKESFPLTVTSAQKNPTAFYLCASGSSGNTIYFGEGSWLTVV.

This chain joins TRBV7-6 and TRBJ2-7; 8 nucleotides line up with TRBD2. After removal of 2 bases from V and 1 base from J, the junction contained 1 base not matched to a gene. CDR1 is SGHVS, CDR2 FNYEAQ, per germline. The CDR3 runs to 14 residues. The CDR3 region is CASSLRGGSYEQYF. The DNA of the CDR3 is TGTGCCAGCAGCTTACGGGGGGGATCCTACGAGCAGTACTTC.

CDR3 in amino acids: CASSPRYNEQFF. Written as DNA, the CDR3 is TGTGCCAGCAGCCCTAGGTACAATGAGCAGTTCTTC. J is TRBJ2-1 and V is TRBV7-9, with D hard to call. V was clipped by 5 bases and J by 4 bases, with 6 bases between them. Germline CDR1 SEHNR, CDR2 FQNEAQ (reference sequence). The CDR3 totals 12 residues.

The J gene is TRBJ2-5, the V gene TRBV30, with 11 bases aligning to TRBD2. After removal of 3 bases from V and 5 bases from J, the junction contained 5 bases not matched to a gene. Germline-derived CDR1 and CDR2 are GTSNPN and SVGIG (reference sequence). The CDR3 covers 14 residues. CDR3 coding DNA: TGTGCCTGGAGGTTAGCGGGAGGGCCGGAGACCCAGTACTTC. It translates to CAWRLAGGPETQYF.

The chain carries TRBV29-1 and TRBJ2-3; possibly TRBD1 for D (5 bases). Germline V gene data show CDR1 as SQVTM and CDR2 as ANQGSEA. V was trimmed by 2 bases and J by 13 bases, leaving 19 bases between them. CDR3 length: 13 amino acids. CDR3 in amino acids: CSVELSPDKGKYF. The CDR3 coding sequence is TGCAGCGTTGAACTCTCGCCGGACAAGGGAAAGTATTTT.

As to this clone: This sample includes further DNA sequences coding for the same CDR3. The gene calls are TRBV27 and TRBJ2-1, with 11 bases lining up with TRBD2. Trimming removed 5 bases from V and 4 bases from J; junction bases left unmatched: 4. Germline CDR1 and CDR2: MNHEY and SMNVEV (reference sequence). The CDR3 spans 15 residues. CDR3 region: CASSLLAGGYNEQFF. CDR3 coding DNA: TGTGCCAGCAGTCTTCTAGCGGGAGGTTACAATGAGCAGTTCTTC.

V gene TRBV18 combines with J gene TRBJ1-2; perhaps TRBD1 as D (5 bases). The CDR3 is made up of 16 amino acids. V lost 3 bases to trimming and J lost 0 bases, with 14 bases between them. CDR1 and CDR2 from the germline V gene are KGHSH and LQKENI. CDR3 in amino acids: CASSPPGPLANYGYTF. The CDR3 nucleotides are TGTGCCAGCTCACCGCCGGGGCCCTTAGCTAACTATGGCTACACCTTC.

On this clone itself: This is likely an artifact of a read error, given a far larger clone one base away. This sequence joins TRBV29-1 and TRBJ1-1; the D is unclear. Germline V gene data show CDR1 as SQVTM and CDR2 as ANQGSEA. The CDR3 loop spans 11 amino acids. Trimming removed 4 bases at V and 1 base at J, with 4 bases between. The CDR3 bases are TGCAGCGTTGCAGAGAACACTGAAGCTTTCTTT. Protein sequence: CSVAENTEAFF.

This clone appeared once. The V gene is TRBV6-5, the J gene TRBJ1-2, with 9 bases identical to TRBD1. The junction had 2 bases not matched to a gene; V was cut back by 0 bases and J by 6 bases. Germline lookup yields CDR1 MNHEY and CDR2 SVGAGI. This CDR3 is built from 14 residues. The CDR3 nucleotides are TGTGCCAGCAGTTACTCCCGGACAGGGGATGGCTACACCTTC. As protein: CASSYSRTGDGYTF.

The chain employs TRBV5-5 and TRBJ2-7; a weak D match, TRBD2 (6 bases). There are 12 residues in the CDR3. Trimming left V 5 bases short and J 6 bases short, with 12 bases between. CDR1 and CDR2 from the germline V gene are SGHKS and YYEKEE (reference sequence). CDR3 sequence (DNA): TGTGCCAGCAGTGAGGGAGGACCCGAGCAGTACTTC. It specifies CASSEGGPEQYF.

This clone was seen only a few times. The chain employs TRBV30 and TRBJ2-5, with 10 bases that match TRBD2. The end of the DNA fits TRBJ2-7 better, so the J call may be wrong. Germline CDR1 is GTSNPN and CDR2 is SVGIG (reference sequence). The CDR3 has 15 residues. The CDR3 sequence: CAWSVISGRAHEQYF. CDR3 coding DNA: TGTGCCTGGAGTGTAATCAGCGGGAGGGCCCACGAGCAGTACTTC.

The gene calls are TRBV5-4 and TRBJ2-3; the D gene is possibly TRBD1 (5 bases). The germline V gene has CDR1 SGHNT and CDR2 YYREEE (reference sequence). The V end lost 10 bases, the J end lost 4 bases, and 19 bases lay between the germline ends. This CDR3 is built from 14 residues. The CDR3 region is CALNSPGPPDTQYF. The DNA for the CDR3 is TGTGCCCTCAACAGCCCAGGGCCCCCAGATACGCAGTATTTT.

The chain combines TRBV28 with TRBJ2-5; D uncertain. The DNA end is a closer match to TRBJ2-7, so the J assignment may be wrong. This CDR3 spans 16 amino acids. Germline V lookup: CDR1 MDHEN, CDR2 SYDVKM. The CDR3 DNA reads TGTGCCAGCAGTTTAGTCGGACGTTCAAAAATCTACGAGCAGTACTTC. Amino acids: CASSLVGRSKIYEQYF.

In DNA, the CDR3 is TGTGCCAGCAGCGTAGGAGGGGACGTCTACGAGCAGTACTTC. This translates into CASSVGGDVYEQYF. The J gene is TRBJ2-7, the V gene TRBV9; D tentatively reads TRBD1 or TRBD2 (5 bases each). V dropped 0 bases and J dropped 3 bases, with 10 bases sitting between them. The germline V gene encodes CDR1 SGDLS and CDR2 YYNGEE. The CDR3 runs 14 residues. The full variable domain, in which reference TRBV9 and TRBJ2-7 provide the parts outside the CDR3, is DSGVTQTPKHLITATGQRVTLRCSPRSGDLSVYWYQQSLDQGLQFLIQYYNGEERAKGNILERFSAQQFPDLHSELNLSSLELGDSALYFCASSVGGDVYEQYFGPGTRLTVT.

This chain connects TRBV27 to TRBJ2-7; maybe TRBD1 (5 bases). This CDR3 contains 14 residues. The ends were cut back, 1 base at V and 3 bases at J, with 10 bases in the middle. Germline V gene data show CDR1 as MNHEY and CDR2 as SMNVEV (reference sequence). Written as DNA, the CDR3 is TGTGCCAGCAGTTTATATCCCGACAGCTACGAGCAGTACTTC. Translation gives CASSLYPDSYEQYF.

The chain joins TRBV5-4 to TRBJ2-7; 9 bases line up with TRBD2. CDR3 size: 16 residues. Trimming cost V 0 bases and J 1 base; bases outside gene matches: 5. CDR1 and CDR2 from the germline V gene are SGHNT and YYREEE (reference sequence). The chain's CDR3 is CASSLDRTSASYEQYF. CDR3 nucleotides: TGTGCCAGCAGCTTGGATCGGACTAGCGCGTCCTACGAGCAGTACTTC. Combining the CDR3 with reference TRBV5-4 and TRBJ2-7 gives the whole variable domain ETGVTQSPTHLIKTRGQQVTLRCSSQSGHNTVSWYQQALGQGPQFIFQYYREEENGRGNFPPRFSGLQFPNYSSELNVNALELDDSALYLCASSLDRTSASYEQYFGPGTRLTVT.